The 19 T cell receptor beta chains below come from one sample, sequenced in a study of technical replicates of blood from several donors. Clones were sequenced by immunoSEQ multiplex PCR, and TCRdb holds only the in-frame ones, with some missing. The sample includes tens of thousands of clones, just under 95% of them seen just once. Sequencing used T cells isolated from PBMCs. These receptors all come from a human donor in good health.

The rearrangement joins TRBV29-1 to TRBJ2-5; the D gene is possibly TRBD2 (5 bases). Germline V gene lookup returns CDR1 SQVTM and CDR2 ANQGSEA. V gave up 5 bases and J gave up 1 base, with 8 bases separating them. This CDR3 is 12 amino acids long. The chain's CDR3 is CSVLALQETQYF. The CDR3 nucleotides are TGCAGCGTTCTAGCTCTCCAAGAGACCCAGTACTTC.

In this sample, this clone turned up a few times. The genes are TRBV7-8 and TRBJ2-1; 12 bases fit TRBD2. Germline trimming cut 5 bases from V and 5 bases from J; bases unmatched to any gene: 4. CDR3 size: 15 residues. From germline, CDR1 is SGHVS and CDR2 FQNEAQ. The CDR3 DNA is TGTGCCAGCAGCCGACTAGCGGGAGTCCACAATGAGCAGTTCTTC. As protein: CASSRLAGVHNEQFF.

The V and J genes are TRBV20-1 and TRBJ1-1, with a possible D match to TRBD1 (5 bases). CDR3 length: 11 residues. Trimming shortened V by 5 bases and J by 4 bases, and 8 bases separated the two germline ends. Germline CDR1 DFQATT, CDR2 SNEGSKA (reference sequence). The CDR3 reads CSAAQGTEAFF. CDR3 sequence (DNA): TGCAGTGCTGCCCAGGGCACTGAAGCTTTCTTT.

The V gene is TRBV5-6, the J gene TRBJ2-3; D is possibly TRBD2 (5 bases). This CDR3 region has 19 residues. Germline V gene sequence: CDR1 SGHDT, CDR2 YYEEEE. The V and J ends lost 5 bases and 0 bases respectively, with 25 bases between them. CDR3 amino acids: CASSRTWFRGHTSTDTQYF. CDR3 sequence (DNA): TGTGCCAGCAGTCGGACTTGGTTTAGAGGCCATACGAGCACAGATACGCAGTATTTT.

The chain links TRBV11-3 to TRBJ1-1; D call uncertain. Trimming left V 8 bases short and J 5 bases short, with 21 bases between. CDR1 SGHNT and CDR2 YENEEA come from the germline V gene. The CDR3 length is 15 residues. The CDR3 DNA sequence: TGTGCCAGCGGAAGATCCCACGGCGGTTGGACTGAAGCTTTCTTT. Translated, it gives CASGRSHGGWTEAFF.

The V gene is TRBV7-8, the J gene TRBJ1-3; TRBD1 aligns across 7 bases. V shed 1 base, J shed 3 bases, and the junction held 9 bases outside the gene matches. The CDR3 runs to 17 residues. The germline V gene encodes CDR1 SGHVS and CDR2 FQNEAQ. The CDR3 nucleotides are TGTGCCAGCAGCTTAGGGGGCCGACAGGGTGGTGGAAACACCATATATTTT. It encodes CASSLGGRQGGGNTIYF.

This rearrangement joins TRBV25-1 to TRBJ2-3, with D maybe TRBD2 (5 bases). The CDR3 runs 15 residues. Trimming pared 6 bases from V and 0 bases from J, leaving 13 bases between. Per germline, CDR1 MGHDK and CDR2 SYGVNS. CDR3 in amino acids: CASSGVRRSTDTQYF. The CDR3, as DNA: TGTGCCAGCAGCGGGGTTAGACGCAGCACAGATACGCAGTATTTT.

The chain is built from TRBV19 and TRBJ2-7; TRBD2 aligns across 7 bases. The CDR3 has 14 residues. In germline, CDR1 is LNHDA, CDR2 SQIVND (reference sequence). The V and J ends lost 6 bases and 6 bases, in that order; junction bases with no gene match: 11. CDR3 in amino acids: CASRGRAGVGEQYF. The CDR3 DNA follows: TGTGCCAGTAGGGGTAGGGCGGGAGTCGGCGAGCAGTACTTC.

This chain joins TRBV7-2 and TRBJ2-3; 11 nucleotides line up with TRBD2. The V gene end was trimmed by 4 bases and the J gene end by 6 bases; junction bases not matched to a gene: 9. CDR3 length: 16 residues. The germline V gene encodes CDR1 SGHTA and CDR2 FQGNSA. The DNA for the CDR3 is TGTGCCAGCAGCTCAGCTAGCGGGAGGCCTGCTGATACGCAGTATTTT. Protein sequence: CASSSASGRPADTQYF.

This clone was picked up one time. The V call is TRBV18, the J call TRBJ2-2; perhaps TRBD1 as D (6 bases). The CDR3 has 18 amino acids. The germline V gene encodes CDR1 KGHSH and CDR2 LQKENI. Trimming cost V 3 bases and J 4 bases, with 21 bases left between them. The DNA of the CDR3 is TGTGCCAGCTCACCCCAGACGACAGGCCGGCGGTCCACCGGGGAGCTGTTTTTT. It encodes CASSPQTTGRRSTGELFF.

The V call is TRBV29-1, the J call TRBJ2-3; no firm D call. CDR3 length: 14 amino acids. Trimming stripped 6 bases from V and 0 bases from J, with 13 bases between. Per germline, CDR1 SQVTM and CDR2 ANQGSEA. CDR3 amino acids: CSVRIPRSTDTQYF. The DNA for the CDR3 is TGCAGCGTCCGAATCCCTAGGAGCACAGATACGCAGTATTTT.

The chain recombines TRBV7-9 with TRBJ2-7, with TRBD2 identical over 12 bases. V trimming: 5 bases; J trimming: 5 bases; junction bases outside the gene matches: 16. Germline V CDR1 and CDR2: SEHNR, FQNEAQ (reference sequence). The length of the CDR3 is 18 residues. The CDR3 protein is CASSPGGLAGLSGNEQYF. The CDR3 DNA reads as TGTGCCAGCAGCCCTGGTGGACTAGCGGGGCTCTCCGGTAACGAGCAGTACTTC. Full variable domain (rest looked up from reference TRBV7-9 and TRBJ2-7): DTGVSQNPRHKITKRGQNVTFRCDPISEHNRLYWYRQTLGQGPEFLTYFQNEAQLEKSRLLSDRFSAERPKGSFSTLEIQRTEQGDSAMYLCASSPGGLAGLSGNEQYFGPGTRLTVT.

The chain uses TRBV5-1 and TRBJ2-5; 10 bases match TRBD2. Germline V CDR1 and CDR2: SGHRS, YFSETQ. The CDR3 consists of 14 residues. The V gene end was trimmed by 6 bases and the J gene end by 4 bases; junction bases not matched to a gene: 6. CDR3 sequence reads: CASTSGRGGETQYF. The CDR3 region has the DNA TGCGCCAGCACCAGCGGGAGGGGGGGAGAGACCCAGTACTTC. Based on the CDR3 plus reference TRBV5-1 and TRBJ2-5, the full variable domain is KAGVTQTPRYLIKTRGQQVTLSCSPISGHRSVSWYQQTPGQGLQFLFEYFSETQRNKGNFPGRFSGRQFSNSRSEMNVSTLELGDSALYLCASTSGRGGETQYFGPGTRLLVL.

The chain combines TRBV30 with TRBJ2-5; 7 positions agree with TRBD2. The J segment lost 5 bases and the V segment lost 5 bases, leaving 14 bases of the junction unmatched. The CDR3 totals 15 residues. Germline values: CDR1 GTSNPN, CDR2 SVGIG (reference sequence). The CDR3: CAWSRGLVVLETQYF. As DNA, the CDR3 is TGTGCCTGGTCCCGAGGACTAGTGGTTCTGGAGACCCAGTACTTC.

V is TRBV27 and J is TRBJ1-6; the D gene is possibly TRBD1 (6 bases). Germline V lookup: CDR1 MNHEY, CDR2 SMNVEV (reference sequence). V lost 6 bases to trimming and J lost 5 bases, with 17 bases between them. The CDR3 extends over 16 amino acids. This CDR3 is CASRTNRESNNSPLHF. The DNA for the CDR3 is TGTGCCAGCAGAACAAACAGGGAAAGTAATAATTCACCCCTCCACTTT.

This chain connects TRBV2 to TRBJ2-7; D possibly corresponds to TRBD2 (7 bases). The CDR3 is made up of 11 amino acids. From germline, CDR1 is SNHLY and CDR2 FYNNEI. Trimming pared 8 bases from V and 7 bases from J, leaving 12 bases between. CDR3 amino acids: CASRGASEQYF. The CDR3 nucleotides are TGTGCCAGCCGGGGGGCGAGTGAGCAGTACTTC.

The CDR3, as DNA: TGTGCCAGTAGTATTCCAGGGGGCGTTAGGCAGCCCCAGCATTTT. Its translation is CASSIPGGVRQPQHF. V is TRBV19 and J is TRBJ1-5, with TRBD1 matching 8 bases. The CDR3 extends over 15 amino acids. Trimming took 3 bases from V and 7 from J; bases not matched to a gene: 8. In germline, CDR1 is LNHDA, CDR2 SQIVND (reference sequence).

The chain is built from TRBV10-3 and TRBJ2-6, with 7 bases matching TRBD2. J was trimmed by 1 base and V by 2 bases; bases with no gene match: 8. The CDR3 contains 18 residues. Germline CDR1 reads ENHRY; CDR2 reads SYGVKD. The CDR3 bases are TGTGCCATCAGTGAGCCCCAGCGGGGCGTTTCTGGGGCCAACGTCCTGACTTTC. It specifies CAISEPQRGVSGANVLTF.

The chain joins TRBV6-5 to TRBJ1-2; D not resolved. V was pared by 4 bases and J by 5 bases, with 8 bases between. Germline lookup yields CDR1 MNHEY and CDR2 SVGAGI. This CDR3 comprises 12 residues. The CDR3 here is CASSSSPYGYTF. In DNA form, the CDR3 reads TGTGCCAGCAGTTCTAGTCCTTATGGCTACACCTTC.